This T cell receptor (beta chain) was documented in a study of T cell responses to AZD1222 COVID-19 vaccine. Second-dose recipients at about 4 or about 12 weeks were treated as one pooled group. The repertoire was sequenced with immunoSEQ multiplex PCR; TCRdb's copy has only in-frame clones and lacks some. The sample has some 150,000 clones, 80% to 95% seen once. V was pared by 5 bases and J by 1 base, with 5 bases of the junction left unmatched. Germline CDR1 is LNHDA and CDR2 is SQIVND (reference sequence). This CDR3 contains 15 residues. The input for sequencing was peripheral blood, taken 28 days after the second AZD1222 dose. The TCR sequence derives from an adult who received the AZD1222 COVID-19 vaccine. The V call is TRBV19, the J call TRBJ1-5; 7 bases match TRBD1. CDR3 nucleotide sequence: TGTGCCAGTAGTTGGGACAGTACAAGCAATCAGCCCCAGCATTTT. It is translated as CASSWDSTSNQPQHF. Together with reference TRBV19 and TRBJ1-5, the CDR3 gives the full variable domain: DGGITQSPKYLFRKEGQNVTLSCEQNLNHDAMYWYRQDPGQGLRLIYYSQIVNDFQKGDIAEGYSVSREKKESFPLTVTSAQKNPTAFYLCASSWDSTSNQPQHFGDGTRLSIL.